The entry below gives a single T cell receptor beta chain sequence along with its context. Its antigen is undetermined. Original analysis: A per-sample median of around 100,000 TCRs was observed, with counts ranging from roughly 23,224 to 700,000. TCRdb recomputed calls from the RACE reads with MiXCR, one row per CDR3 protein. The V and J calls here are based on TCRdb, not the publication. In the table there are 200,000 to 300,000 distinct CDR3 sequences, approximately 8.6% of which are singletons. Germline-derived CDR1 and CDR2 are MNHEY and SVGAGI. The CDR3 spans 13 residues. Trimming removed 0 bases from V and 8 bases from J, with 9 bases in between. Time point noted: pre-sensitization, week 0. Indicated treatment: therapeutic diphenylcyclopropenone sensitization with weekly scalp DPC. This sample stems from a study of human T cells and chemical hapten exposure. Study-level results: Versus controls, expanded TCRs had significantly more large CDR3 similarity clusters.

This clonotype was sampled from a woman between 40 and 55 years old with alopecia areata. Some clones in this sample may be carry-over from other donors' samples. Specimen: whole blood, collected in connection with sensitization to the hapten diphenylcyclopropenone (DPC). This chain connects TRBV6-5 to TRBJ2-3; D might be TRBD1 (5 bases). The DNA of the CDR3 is TGTGCCAGCAGTTACTCGAACAGGTTTACGCAGTATTTT. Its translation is CASSYSNRFTQYF.